These 3 T cell receptor beta chains originate from one sample sequenced in a study of cytomegalovirus exposure and HLA in healthy donors. PCR primers comprised 60 Vbeta and 13 Jbeta primers. Profiled with immunoSEQ multiplex PCR; TCRdb holds only in-frame clones, not every one. The sample table includes 150,000 to 250,000 clones. Sequencing was carried out using PBMCs. These receptors originate from a boy younger than 18 in good health and CMV-seronegative.

The chain uses TRBV19 and TRBJ2-1, with a weak D call TRBD1 (5 bases). Germline values: CDR1 LNHDA, CDR2 SQIVND (reference sequence). The length of the CDR3 is 15 residues. V lost 4 bases, J lost 0 bases, and 10 bases lay in between. CDR3 nucleotide sequence: TGTGCCAGTAGTACTACAGGATCCTCCTACAATGAGCAGTTCTTC. This gives the protein CASSTTGSSYNEQFF.

The chain joins TRBV5-4 to TRBJ1-1; weak D call: TRBD1 (5 bases). Per germline, CDR1 SGHNT and CDR2 YYREEE (reference sequence). This CDR3 comprises 14 residues. V was trimmed by 3 bases and J by 4 bases, leaving 13 bases between them. CDR3 protein: CASSSQGKSTEAFF. CDR3 sequence (DNA): TGTGCCAGCAGCTCCCAGGGTAAATCCACTGAAGCTTTCTTT.

The CDR3 coding sequence is TGTGCCAGCAGCACCAGGACAGCTCAAGAGACCCAGTACTTC. It is translated as CASSTRTAQETQYF. V is TRBV5-8 and J is TRBJ2-5, with D tentatively TRBD1 (6 bases). CDR1 and CDR2 (germline): SGHTS, YDEGEE. This CDR3 has 14 amino acids. V was clipped by 4 bases and J by 2 bases, with 12 bases between them.